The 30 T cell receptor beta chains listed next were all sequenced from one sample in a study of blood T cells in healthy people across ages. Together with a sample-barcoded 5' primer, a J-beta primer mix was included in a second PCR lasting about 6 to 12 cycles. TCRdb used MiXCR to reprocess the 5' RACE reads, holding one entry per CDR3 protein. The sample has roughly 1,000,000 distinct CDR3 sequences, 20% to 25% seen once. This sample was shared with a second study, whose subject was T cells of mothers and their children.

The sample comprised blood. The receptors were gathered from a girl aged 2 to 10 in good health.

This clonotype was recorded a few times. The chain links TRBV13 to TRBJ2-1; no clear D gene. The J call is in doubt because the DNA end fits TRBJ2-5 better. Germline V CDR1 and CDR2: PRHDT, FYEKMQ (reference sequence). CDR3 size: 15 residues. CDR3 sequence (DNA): TGTGCCAGCAGCTCGGCACCTAATGACCGAGGGACCCAGTACTTC. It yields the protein CASSSAPNDRGTQYF.

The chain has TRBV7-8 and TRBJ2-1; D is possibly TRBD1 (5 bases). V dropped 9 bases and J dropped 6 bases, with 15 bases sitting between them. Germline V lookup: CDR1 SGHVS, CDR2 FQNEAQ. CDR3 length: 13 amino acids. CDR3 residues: CASQHRQRNEQFF. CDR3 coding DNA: TGTGCCAGTCAACATCGACAGCGCAATGAGCAGTTCTTC.

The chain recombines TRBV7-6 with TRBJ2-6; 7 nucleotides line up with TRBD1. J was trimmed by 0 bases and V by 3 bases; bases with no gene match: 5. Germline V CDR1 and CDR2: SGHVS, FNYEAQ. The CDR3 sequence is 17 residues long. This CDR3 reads CASSLGTAGSGANVLTF. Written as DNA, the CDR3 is TGTGCCAGCAGCTTGGGGACAGCTGGCTCTGGGGCCAACGTCCTGACTTTC.

CDR3 amino acids: CASSLDDRGYGYTF. The CDR3 nucleotides read TGTGCCAGCAGCTTAGACGACAGGGGCTATGGCTACACCTTC. The rearrangement uses TRBV7-6 and TRBJ1-2; 8 bases map to TRBD1. CDR3 length: 14 amino acids. From germline, CDR1 is SGHVS and CDR2 FNYEAQ. J gave up 4 bases and V 1 base, and 2 bases lay outside the gene matches. The full variable domain, completed using reference TRBV7-6 and TRBJ1-2, is GAGVSQSPRYKVTKRGQDVALRCDPISGHVSLYWYRQALGQGPEFLTYFNYEAQQDKSGLPNDRFSAERPEGSISTLTIQRTEQRDSAMYRCASSLDDRGYGYTFGSGTRLTVV.

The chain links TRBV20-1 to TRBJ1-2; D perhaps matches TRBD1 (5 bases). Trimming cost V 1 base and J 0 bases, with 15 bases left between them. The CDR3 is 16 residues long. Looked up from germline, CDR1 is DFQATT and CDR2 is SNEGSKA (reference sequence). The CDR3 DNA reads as TGCAGTGCTAGAGGAATCGGGGCCTCAGCTAACTATGGCTACACCTTC. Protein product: CSARGIGASANYGYTF.

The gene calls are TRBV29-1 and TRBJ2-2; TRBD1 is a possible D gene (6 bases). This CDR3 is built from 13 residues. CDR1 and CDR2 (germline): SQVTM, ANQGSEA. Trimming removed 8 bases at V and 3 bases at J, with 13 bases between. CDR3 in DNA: TGCAGCTCCAGGGGAGCGGACACCGGGGAGCTGTTTTTT. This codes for CSSRGADTGELFF.

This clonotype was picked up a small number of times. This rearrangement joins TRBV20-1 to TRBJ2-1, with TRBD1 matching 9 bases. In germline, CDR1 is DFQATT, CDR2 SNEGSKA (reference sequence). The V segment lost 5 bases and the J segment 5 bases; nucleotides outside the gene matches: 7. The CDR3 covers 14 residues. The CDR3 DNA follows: TGCAGTGCTGCCCGGGACAGGGAGAACAATGAGCAGTTCTTC. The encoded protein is CSAARDRENNEQFF.

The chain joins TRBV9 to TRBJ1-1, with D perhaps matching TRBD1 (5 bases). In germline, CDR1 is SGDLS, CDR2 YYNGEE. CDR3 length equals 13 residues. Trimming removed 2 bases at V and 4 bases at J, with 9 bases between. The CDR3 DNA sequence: TGTGCCAGCAGCGTTGGGGCCAGCACTGAAGCTTTCTTT. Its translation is CASSVGASTEAFF.

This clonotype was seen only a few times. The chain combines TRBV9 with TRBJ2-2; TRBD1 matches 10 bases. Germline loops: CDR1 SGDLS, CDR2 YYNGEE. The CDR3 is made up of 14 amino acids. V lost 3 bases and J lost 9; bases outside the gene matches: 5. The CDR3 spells CASSATGGSRELFF. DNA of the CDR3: TGTGCCAGCAGCGCGACAGGGGGCTCGCGGGAGCTGTTTTTT. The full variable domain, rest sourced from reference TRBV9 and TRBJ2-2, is DSGVTQTPKHLITATGQRVTLRCSPRSGDLSVYWYQQSLDQGLQFLIQYYNGEERAKGNILERFSAQQFPDLHSELNLSSLELGDSALYFCASSATGGSRELFFGEGSRLTVL.

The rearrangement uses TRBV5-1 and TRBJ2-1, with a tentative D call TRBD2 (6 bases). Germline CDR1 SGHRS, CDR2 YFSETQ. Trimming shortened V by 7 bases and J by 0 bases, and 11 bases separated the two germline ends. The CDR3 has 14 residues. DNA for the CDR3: TGCGCCAGCGCGGGGATTGACTCCTACAATGAGCAGTTCTTC. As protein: CASAGIDSYNEQFF.

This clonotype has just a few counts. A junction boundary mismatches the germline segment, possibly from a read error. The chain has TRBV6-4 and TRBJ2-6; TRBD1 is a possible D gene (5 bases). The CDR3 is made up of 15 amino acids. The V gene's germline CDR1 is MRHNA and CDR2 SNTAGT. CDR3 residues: CASSDSQAGADVLTF. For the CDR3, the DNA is TGTGCCAGCAGTGACTCACAGGCTGGGGCCGACGTCCTGACTTTC.

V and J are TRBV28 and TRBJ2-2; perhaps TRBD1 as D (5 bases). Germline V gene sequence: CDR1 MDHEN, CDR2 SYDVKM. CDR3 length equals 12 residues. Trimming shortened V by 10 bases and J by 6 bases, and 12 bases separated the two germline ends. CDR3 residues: CATRVGAGELFF. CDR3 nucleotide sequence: TGTGCCACCCGAGTAGGGGCCGGGGAGCTGTTTTTT.

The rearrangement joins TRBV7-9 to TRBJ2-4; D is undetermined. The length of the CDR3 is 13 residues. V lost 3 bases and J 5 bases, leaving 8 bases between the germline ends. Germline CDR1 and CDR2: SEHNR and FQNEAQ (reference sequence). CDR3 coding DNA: TGTGCCAGCAGCTTGGTAGGAGAAAACATTCAGTACTTC. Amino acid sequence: CASSLVGENIQYF. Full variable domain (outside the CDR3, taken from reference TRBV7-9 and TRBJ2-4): DTGVSQNPRHKITKRGQNVTFRCDPISEHNRLYWYRQTLGQGPEFLTYFQNEAQLEKSRLLSDRFSAERPKGSFSTLEIQRTEQGDSAMYLCASSLVGENIQYFGAGTRLSVL.

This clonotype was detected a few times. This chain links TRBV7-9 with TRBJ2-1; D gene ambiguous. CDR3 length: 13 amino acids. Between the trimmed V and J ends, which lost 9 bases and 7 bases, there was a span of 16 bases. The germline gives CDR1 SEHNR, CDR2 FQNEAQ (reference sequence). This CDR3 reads CARLDPGWNEQFF. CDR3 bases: TGTGCCAGACTCGACCCCGGTTGGAATGAGCAGTTCTTC.

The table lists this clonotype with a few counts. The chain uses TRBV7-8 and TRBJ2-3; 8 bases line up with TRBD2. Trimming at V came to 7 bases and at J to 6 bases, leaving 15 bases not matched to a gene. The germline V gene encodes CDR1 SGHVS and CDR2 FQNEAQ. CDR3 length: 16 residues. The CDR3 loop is CASILLGTSAADTQYF. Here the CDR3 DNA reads TGTGCCAGCATCCTTTTGGGGACTAGTGCGGCGGATACGCAGTATTTT.

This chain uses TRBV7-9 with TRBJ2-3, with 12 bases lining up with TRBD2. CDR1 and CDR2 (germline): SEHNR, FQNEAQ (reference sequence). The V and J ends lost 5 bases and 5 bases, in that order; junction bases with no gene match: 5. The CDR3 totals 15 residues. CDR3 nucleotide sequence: TGTGCCAGCAGCGGGCCGGGACTAGCGGGAGATACGCAGTATTTT. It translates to CASSGPGLAGDTQYF.

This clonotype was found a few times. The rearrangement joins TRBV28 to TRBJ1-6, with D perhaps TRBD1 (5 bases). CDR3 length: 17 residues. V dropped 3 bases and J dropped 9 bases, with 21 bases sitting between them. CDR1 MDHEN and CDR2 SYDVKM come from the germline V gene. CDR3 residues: CASSFQALAPGGSPLHF. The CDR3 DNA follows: TGTGCCAGCAGTTTTCAGGCTTTGGCACCGGGGGGTTCACCCCTCCACTTT.

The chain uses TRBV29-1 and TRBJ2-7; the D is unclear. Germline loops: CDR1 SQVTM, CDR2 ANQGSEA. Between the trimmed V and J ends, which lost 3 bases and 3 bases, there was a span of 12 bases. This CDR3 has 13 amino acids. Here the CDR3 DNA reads TGCAGCGTTGATTCGGGTTCCCTCTACGAGCAGTACTTC. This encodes CSVDSGSLYEQYF.

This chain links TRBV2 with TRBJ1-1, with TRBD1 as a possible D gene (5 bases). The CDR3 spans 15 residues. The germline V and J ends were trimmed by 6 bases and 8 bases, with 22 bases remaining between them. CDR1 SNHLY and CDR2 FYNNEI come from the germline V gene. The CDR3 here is CASRAYRGPQAEAFF. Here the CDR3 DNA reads TGTGCCAGCAGGGCTTACCGGGGACCCCAGGCGGAAGCTTTCTTT. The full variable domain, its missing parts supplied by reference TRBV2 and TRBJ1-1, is EPEVTQTPSHQVTQMGQEVILRCVPISNHLYFYWYRQILGQKVEFLVSFYNNEISEKSEIFDDQFSVERPDGSNFTLKIRSTKLEDSAMYFCASRAYRGPQAEAFFGQGTRLTVV.

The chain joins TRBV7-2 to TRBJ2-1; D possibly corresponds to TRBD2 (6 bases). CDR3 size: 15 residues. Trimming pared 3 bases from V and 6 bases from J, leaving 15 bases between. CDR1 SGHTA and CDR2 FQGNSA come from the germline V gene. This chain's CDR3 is CASSFGTGGSNEQFF. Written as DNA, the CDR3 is TGTGCCAGCAGCTTCGGGACTGGGGGGAGCAATGAGCAGTTCTTC. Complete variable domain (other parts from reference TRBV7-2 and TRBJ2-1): GAGVSQSPSNKVTEKGKDVELRCDPISGHTALYWYRQSLGQGLEFLIYFQGNSAPDKSGLPSDRFSAERTGGSVSTLTIQRTQQEDSAVYLCASSFGTGGSNEQFFGPGTRLTVL.

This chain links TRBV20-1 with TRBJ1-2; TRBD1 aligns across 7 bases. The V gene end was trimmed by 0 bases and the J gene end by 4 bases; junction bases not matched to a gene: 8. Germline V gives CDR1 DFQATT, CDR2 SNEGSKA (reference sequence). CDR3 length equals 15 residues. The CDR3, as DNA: TGCAGTGCTAGAGATATTACAGGGGTCATCTATGGCTACACCTTC. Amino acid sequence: CSARDITGVIYGYTF.

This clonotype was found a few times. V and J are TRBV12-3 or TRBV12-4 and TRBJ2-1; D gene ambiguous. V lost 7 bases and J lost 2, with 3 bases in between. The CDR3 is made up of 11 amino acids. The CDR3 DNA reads TGTGCCAGCACAGCCTACAATGAGCAGTTCTTC. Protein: CASTAYNEQFF.

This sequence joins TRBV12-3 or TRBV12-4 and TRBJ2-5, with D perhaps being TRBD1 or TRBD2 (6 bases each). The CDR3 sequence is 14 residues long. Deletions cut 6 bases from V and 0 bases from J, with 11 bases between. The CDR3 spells CASRRGENQETQYF. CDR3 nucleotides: TGTGCCAGCAGAAGGGGGGAGAACCAAGAGACCCAGTACTTC.

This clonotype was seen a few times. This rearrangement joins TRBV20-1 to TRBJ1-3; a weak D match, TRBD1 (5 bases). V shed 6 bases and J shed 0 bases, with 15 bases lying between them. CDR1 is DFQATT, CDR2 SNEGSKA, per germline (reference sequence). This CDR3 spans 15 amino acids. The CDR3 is CSALFVGPSGNTIYF. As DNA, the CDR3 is TGCAGTGCCCTATTTGTGGGACCCTCTGGAAACACCATATATTTT.

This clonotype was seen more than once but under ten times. Written as DNA, the CDR3 is TGTGCCACCAGCAGAAGGGGCAGAAACTATGGCTACACCTTC. Translation: CATSRRGRNYGYTF. The V gene is TRBV15, the J gene TRBJ1-2; weak D call: TRBD1 (5 bases). The CDR3 spans 14 residues. CDR1 and CDR2 (germline): LNHNV, YYDKDF (reference sequence). V dropped 2 bases and J dropped 2 bases, with 9 bases sitting between them.

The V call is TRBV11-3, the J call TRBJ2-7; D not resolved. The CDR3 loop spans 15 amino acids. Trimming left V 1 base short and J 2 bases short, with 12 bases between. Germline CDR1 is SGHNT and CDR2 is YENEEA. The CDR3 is CASSLASGRTYEQYF. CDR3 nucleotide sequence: TGTGCCAGCAGCTTAGCTTCCGGGCGTACCTACGAGCAGTACTTC.

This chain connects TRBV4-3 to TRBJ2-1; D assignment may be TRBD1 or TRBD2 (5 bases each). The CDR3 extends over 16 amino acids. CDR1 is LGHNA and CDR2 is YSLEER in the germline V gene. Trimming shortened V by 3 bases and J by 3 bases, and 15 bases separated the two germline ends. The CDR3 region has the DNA TGCGCCAGCAGCCATTCGATCCGGGACGGCTACAATGAGCAGTTCTTC. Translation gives CASSHSIRDGYNEQFF.

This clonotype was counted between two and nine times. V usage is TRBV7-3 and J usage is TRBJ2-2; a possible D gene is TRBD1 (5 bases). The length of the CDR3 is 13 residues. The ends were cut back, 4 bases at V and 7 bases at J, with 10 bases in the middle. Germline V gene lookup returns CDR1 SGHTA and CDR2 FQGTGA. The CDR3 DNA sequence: TGTGCCAGCAGCTCGCAGGGTTTCGGGGAGCTGTTTTTT. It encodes CASSSQGFGELFF.

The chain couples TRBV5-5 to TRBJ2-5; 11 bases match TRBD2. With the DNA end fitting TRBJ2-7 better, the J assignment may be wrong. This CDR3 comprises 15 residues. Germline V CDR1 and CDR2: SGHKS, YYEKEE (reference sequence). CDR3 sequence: CASTKLAGEFYEQYF. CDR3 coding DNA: TGTGCCAGCACAAAACTAGCGGGAGAATTCTACGAGCAGTACTTC.

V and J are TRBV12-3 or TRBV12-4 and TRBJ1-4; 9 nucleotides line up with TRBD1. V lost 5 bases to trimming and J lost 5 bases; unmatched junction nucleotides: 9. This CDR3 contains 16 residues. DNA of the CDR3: TGTGCCAGCAGTGATACTACCGGGACAGGGAATGAAAAACTGTTTTTT. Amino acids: CASSDTTGTGNEKLFF.